Listed below are T cell receptor beta chains from one sample, sequenced in a study of blood T cell repertoires in COVID-19. This table comes from immunoSEQ multiplex PCR, and its TCRdb copy is limited to in-frame clones, with some not included. The sample gives roughly 190,000 clones, 75% to 90% of which show up once; 0.77% is in the top ten. Material: PBMCs or T cells enriched from blood (not recorded which). Source of these receptors: a woman aged 18-29 years who had recovered from COVID-19. Both conserved end residues are part of each CDR3. D genes are given only for firm matches. The size of a clone is reported for some rows only, either as once, few or many, or as a class for expanded clones.

>.|few|TRBJ2-3|TRBV2
TGTGCCAGCAGGGCCAGCACAGATACGCAGTATTTT
CASRASTDTQYF
>.|.|TRBJ2-1|TRBV28
TGTGCCAGCAGTACTCCGTGGGCTAACCCACAGTTCTTC
CASSTPWANPQFF
>.|.|TRBJ1-4|TRBV9
TGTGCCAGCCGCGGTGCGGGGGGGAGGGAACTGTTTTTT
CASRGAGGRELFF
>.|.|TRBJ2-7|TRBV6-5
TGTGCCAGCAGTTACTCAGGTGCGGGCCCTTCCTACGAGCAGTACTTC
CASSYSGAGPSYEQYF
>.|once|TRBJ1-5|TRBV4-1
TGCGCCAGCGCCCCCAGGGGAGGGCCTTCCAATCAGCCCCAGCATTTT
CASAPRGGPSNQPQHF
>TRBD1|.|TRBJ1-2|TRBV19
TGTGCCAGTAGCCCGACAGGGTACAACTATGGCTACACCTTC
CASSPTGYNYGYTF
>.|.|TRBJ2-6|TRBV18
TGTGCCAGCTCACCCCTCGAGACAGGCTACCTCTCTGGGGCCAACGTCCTGACTTTC
CASSPLETGYLSGANVLTF
>TRBD2|.|TRBJ2-5|TRBV13
TGTGCCAGCAGCGCACTAGCGGGAGGCGGGGAGACCCAGTACTTC
CASSALAGGGETQYF
>.|.|TRBJ2-3|TRBV2
TGTGCCAGCAGTGATCGGGAGAAGGATACGCAGTATTTT
CASSDREKDTQYF
>.|.|TRBJ2-1|TRBV5-4
TGTGCCAGCAGCTTTCTCCTAGCTTCCCATGAGCAGTTCTTC
CASSFLLASHEQFF
>TRBD1|.|TRBJ2-7|TRBV14
TGTGCCAGCAGCCATTTAGGACAGGGGGCTGGGGAGCAGTACTTC
CASSHLGQGAGEQYF
>TRBD1|once|TRBJ1-2|TRBV10-3
TGTGCCATCAGGATACAGGGGCTGGAGCGTGGCTACACCTTC
CAIRIQGLERGYTF
>TRBD2|.|TRBJ2-7|TRBV28
TGTGCCAGCACCGAGGGACTAGCGGGAGTCTACGAGCAGTACTTC
CASTEGLAGVYEQYF
>.|.|TRBJ2-7|TRBV28
TGTGCCAGCAGTTTAGGTGGCTGGAGTTACGAGCAGTACTTC
CASSLGGWSYEQYF
>TRBD2|.|TRBJ2-1|TRBV5-1
TGCGCCAGCAGCTTACCTAGCGGGAGCAATGAGCAGTTCTTC
CASSLPSGSNEQFF
>.|once|TRBJ2-5|TRBV4-2
TGTGCCAGCAGCCAACAGGCACTCCCTCAAGAGACCCAGTACTTC
CASSQQALPQETQYF
>TRBD2|.|TRBJ2-1|TRBV4-2
TGTGCCAGCAGCCAAGGGGCTAGCGGGAGCGTCGCCTACAATGAGCAGTTCTTC
CASSQGASGSVAYNEQFF
>.|.|TRBJ1-3|TRBV3-1/TRBV3-2
TGTGCCAGCAGCCCGCCAGGGATAGGAAACACCATATATTTT
CASSPPGIGNTIYF
>.|.|TRBJ2-2|TRBV28
TGTGCCAGCAGTTTCCGGGACACAAACACCGGGGAGCTGTTTTTT
CASSFRDTNTGELFF
>.|.|TRBJ2-2|TRBV4-1
TGCGCCAGCAGCCAACAGCGCTCGAACACCGGGGAGCTGTTTTTT
CASSQQRSNTGELFF
>TRBD1|.|TRBJ1-3|TRBV12-5
TGTGCTAGTGGTTTGGGGACAGGTCTCTCTGGAAACACCATATATTTT
CASGLGTGLSGNTIYF
>TRBD2|.|TRBJ2-1|TRBV5-4
TGTGCCAGCAGCTTGGCGGGAGGGCAAGGGTACAATGAGCAGTTCTTC
CASSLAGGQGYNEQFF
>TRBD2|.|TRBJ2-7|TRBV7-2
TGTGCCAGCAGCCCGGGCGGGAGGTATTACGAGCAGTACTTC
CASSPGGRYYEQYF
>.|.|TRBJ2-3|TRBV6-5
TGTGCCAGCAGTACAGGGACAGATACGCAGTATTTT
CASSTGTDTQYF
>.|.|TRBJ1-4|TRBV6-9
TGTGCCAGCAGTGGTACAGGGAGCTCAACTAATGAAAAACTGTTTTTT
CASSGTGSSTNEKLFF
>.|.|TRBJ2-1|TRBV28
TGTGCCACCTTAACTCCACTGACATACAATGAGCAGTTCTTC
CATLTPLTYNEQFF
>.|once|TRBJ1-1|TRBV28
TGTGCCAGCACCGACAAGCGGGGGCGCTCCCGAGCTTTCTTT
CASTDKRGRSRAFF
>TRBD2|.|TRBJ2-1|TRBV4-2
TGTGCCACTAGCGGGTTTGGCGACAATGAGCAGTTCTTC
CATSGFGDNEQFF
>.|.|TRBJ2-6|TRBV19
TGTGCCAGTGCGGCTGGGGCCAACGTCCTGACTTTC
CASAAGANVLTF
>TRBD2|.|TRBJ2-5|TRBV3-1/TRBV3-2
TGTGCCAGCAGCCAGAGGGGCGGGAGTGGATCAGAGACCCAGTACTTC
CASSQRGGSGSETQYF
>.|once|TRBJ1-3|TRBV19
TGTGCCAGTAAAGGGGACAACTCTGGAAACACCATATATTTT
CASKGDNSGNTIYF
>TRBD1|.|TRBJ1-6|TRBV25-1
TGTGCCAGCAGCGGGACAGGGGTTACTTCACCCCTCCACTTT
CASSGTGVTSPLHF
>.|.|TRBJ1-5|TRBV12-2
TGTGCAAGTCGCCGAAATCAGGGTCAGCCCCAGCATTTT
CASRRNQGQPQHF
>TRBD2|.|TRBJ2-1|TRBV7-9
TGTGCCAGCAGCGGCCGACTAGCGAGAAATGAGCAGTTCTTC
CASSGRLARNEQFF
>.|.|TRBJ2-7|TRBV10-3
TGTGCCATCAGTGAGCGAATGTCGGACGAGCAGTACTTC
CAISERMSDEQYF
>TRBD1|.|TRBJ2-1|TRBV4-1
TGCGCCAGCAGCCTTGGGACAGGTGAGCAGTTCTTC
CASSLGTGEQFF
>.|.|TRBJ1-6|TRBV3-1/TRBV3-2
TGTGCCAGCAGCCAAGTGGCGGGGGCGATTGGATCACCCCTCCACTTT
CASSQVAGAIGSPLHF
>.|.|TRBJ2-2|TRBV11-2
TGTGCCAGCAGCAATTTCCAGGGACAGAACACCGGGGAGCTGTTTTTT
CASSNFQGQNTGELFF
>.|.|TRBJ1-6|TRBV9
TGTGCCAGCAGCGCCCTGGGGGACTTCTATAATTCACCCCTCCACTTT
CASSALGDFYNSPLHF
>.|.|TRBJ1-3|TRBV7-9
TGTGCCAGCAGCCCAGAGGCGGACACCATATATTTT
CASSPEADTIYF
>.|.|TRBJ2-2|TRBV11-3
TGTGCCAGCACCCACAGCTTGAACACCGGGGAGCTGTTTTTT
CASTHSLNTGELFF
>.|.|TRBJ2-7|TRBV4-1
TGCGCCAGCAGCCATAGAGCAGGTGGATCCTACGAGCAGTACTTC
CASSHRAGGSYEQYF
>TRBD1|few|TRBJ1-5|TRBV3-1/TRBV3-2
TGTGCCAGCAGCCAAGGTTCAGGGGGCGGACAGCCCCAGCATTTT
CASSQGSGGGQPQHF
>.|.|TRBJ1-1|TRBV10-1
TGCGCCAGCAGAGACAGGCTGAACACTGAAGCTTTCTTT
CASRDRLNTEAFF
>TRBD2|.|TRBJ2-5|TRBV11-2
TGTGCCAGCAGCCAAAAACTTCCGGGAGGGCAAGAGACCCAGTACTTC
CASSQKLPGGQETQYF
>.|few|TRBJ1-1|TRBV18
TGTGCCAGCTCACCACGTTGGGAGGGGGACACTGAAGCTTTCTTT
CASSPRWEGDTEAFF
>TRBD2|.|TRBJ2-7|TRBV28
TGTGCCAGCAGTTCGGGACTATCGAACTACGAGCAGTACTTC
CASSSGLSNYEQYF
>TRBD2|.|TRBJ2-7|TRBV3-1/TRBV3-2
TGTGCCAGCCGGGGGGTCCACGAGCAGTACTTC
CASRGVHEQYF
>.|.|TRBJ2-3|TRBV6-5
TGTGCCAGCAGTTACTCGATAGGAGCCGGCACAGATACGCAGTATTTT
CASSYSIGAGTDTQYF
>.|.|TRBJ2-5|TRBV29-1
TGCAGCGTTGGTCTCCAGGGGACCCAGTACTTC
CSVGLQGTQYF
>.|few|TRBJ2-1|TRBV7-3
TGTGCCAGCAGCTTCGCCAGGGTAGGGAACAATGAGCAGTTCTTC
CASSFARVGNNEQFF
>TRBD2|.|TRBJ2-3|TRBV10-3
TGTGCCATCGGGGCGGGAGGGACAACAGATACGCAGTATTTT
CAIGAGGTTDTQYF
>.|.|TRBJ2-7|TRBV9
TGTGCCAGCAGTCACAGAGGGGAGGTCCACGAGCAGTACTTC
CASSHRGEVHEQYF
>.|.|TRBJ2-7|TRBV14
TGTGCCAGCAGCCGGGGGCGGATTCGGGAGCAGTACTTC
CASSRGRIREQYF
>TRBD1|.|TRBJ2-7|TRBV18
TGTGCCAGCTCGCCACCGGGACAGGGGAGCTACGAGCAGTACTTC
CASSPPGQGSYEQYF
>TRBD2|.|TRBJ2-7|TRBV19
TGTGCCAGTAGTATAGCGGGAGGGCCCTACGAGCAGTACTTC
CASSIAGGPYEQYF
>.|.|TRBJ2-1|TRBV7-6
TGTGCCAGCAGCTTTTCATGGGGCGGGGACAATGAGCAGTTCTTC
CASSFSWGGDNEQFF
>.|.|TRBJ1-4|TRBV7-9
TGTGCCAGCAGCTCTACTTCAGGCTTTAGACTGTTTTTT
CASSSTSGFRLFF
>TRBD1|once|TRBJ1-1|TRBV3-1/TRBV3-2
TGTGCCAGCAGCCAAGAATGGGACAGAGGGGTTACTGAAGCTTTCTTT
CASSQEWDRGVTEAFF